The sequence of this T cell receptor (beta chain) was determined in a study of cytomegalovirus exposure and HLA in healthy donors. Whole-study findings and limits: The authors excluded some V segments, including TRBV6-2 and TRBV6-3, as indistinguishable. In vitro experiments confirmed that three CMV-associated chains were specific for CMV antigens. Being productive about 87% or about 30% of the time was typical of most TCR beta V segments in an earlier analysis.

This clone was detected only once. Its antigen is as yet unknown. As for the donors, each was a healthy bone marrow donor. Germline-derived CDR1 and CDR2 are SGHDT and YYEEEE. V was clipped by 4 bases and J by 4 bases; unmatched bases: 10. This CDR3 has 16 amino acids. PCR used 60 Vbeta primers and 13 Jbeta primers. This table comes from immunoSEQ multiplex PCR, and its TCRdb copy is limited to in-frame clones, with some not included. The data show roughly 120,000 clones, roughly 80% seen once. V is TRBV5-6 and J is TRBJ2-3, with TRBD1 matching over 9 bases. This receptor was identified in a young man in good health and CMV-seropositive. The sequencing sample was made of PBMCs. CDR3 in amino acids: CASSAAGTGFADTQYF. The CDR3 nucleotides read TGTGCCAGCAGCGCTGCCGGGACAGGGTTTGCAGATACGCAGTATTTT.